The TCR beta chain described here comes from a study of shared clonotypes between healthy human individuals. General study points: The study's rarefaction showed incomplete sorted-subset sequencing despite large depth.

A deep-level run was used for the assay. The assay was immunoSEQ multiplex PCR, and TCRdb's table has in-frame clones only and misses some. The sample shows approximately 2.5 million clones, over 85% of them seen only once. Comment on this clone: Its antigen is undetermined.

Splitting of CD4+ cells produced CD45RA+ naive and CD45RA-negative memory subsets. Looked up from germline, CDR1 is MGHDK and CDR2 is SYGVNS. The CDR3 is made up of 15 amino acids. V dropped 2 bases and J dropped 3 bases, with 14 bases sitting between them. What was sequenced was naive CD4+ T cells sorted from blood. Subset reported: CD45RA+ positively selected. The TCR comes from a man between 18 and 29 years old in good health. This chain links TRBV25-1 with TRBJ2-7, with D maybe TRBD1 (6 bases). This CDR3 reads CASSEPPGHSYEQYF. The CDR3 DNA reads as TGTGCCAGCAGTGAACCCCCGGGACATAGCTACGAGCAGTACTTC.